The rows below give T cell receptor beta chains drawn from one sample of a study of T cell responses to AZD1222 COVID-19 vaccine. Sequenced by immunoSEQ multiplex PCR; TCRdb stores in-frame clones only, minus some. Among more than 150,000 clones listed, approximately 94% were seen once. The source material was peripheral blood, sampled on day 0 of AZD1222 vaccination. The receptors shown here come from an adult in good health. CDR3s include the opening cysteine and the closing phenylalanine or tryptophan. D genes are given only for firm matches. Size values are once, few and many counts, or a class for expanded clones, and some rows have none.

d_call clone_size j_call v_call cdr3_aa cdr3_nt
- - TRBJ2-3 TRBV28 CASSPLDRTDTQYF TGTGCCAGCAGCCCCCTGGACCGGACAGATACGCAGTATTTT
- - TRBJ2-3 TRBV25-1 CASRSQADTQYF TGTGCCAGCCGCTCCCAGGCAGATACGCAGTATTTT
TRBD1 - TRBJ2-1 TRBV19 CASSIPGTGAGSEQFF TGTGCCAGTAGTATTCCCGGGACAGGGGCAGGATCTGAGCAGTTCTTC
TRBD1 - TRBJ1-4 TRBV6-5 CASERGQSNEKLFF TGTGCCAGCGAGAGGGGGCAGTCTAATGAAAAACTGTTTTTT
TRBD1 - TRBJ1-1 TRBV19 CASRPNRGLDTEAFF TGTGCCAGTAGACCAAACAGGGGACTCGACACTGAAGCTTTCTTT
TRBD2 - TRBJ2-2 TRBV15 CATRLAGGPSGELFF TGTGCCACAAGACTAGCGGGAGGGCCATCCGGGGAGCTGTTTTTT
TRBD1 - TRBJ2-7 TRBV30 CAWSHSRGWYEQYF TGTGCCTGGAGTCACTCCAGGGGGTGGTACGAGCAGTACTTC
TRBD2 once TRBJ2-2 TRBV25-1 CASGEPPGLAGRGELFF TGTGCCAGCGGAGAACCCCCGGGACTAGCGGGACGTGGGGAGCTGTTTTTT
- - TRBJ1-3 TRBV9 CASSVSSGSGNTIYF TGTGCCAGCAGCGTTAGTTCAGGCTCTGGAAACACCATATATTTT
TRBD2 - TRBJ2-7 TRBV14 CASSLIPSAGVKEQYF TGTGCCAGCAGCCTTATACCTTCGGCGGGAGTCAAGGAGCAGTACTTC
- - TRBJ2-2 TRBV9 CASSVAGGLGPDRELFF TGTGCCAGCAGCGTAGCAGGGGGACTAGGGCCGGACAGGGAGCTGTTTTTT
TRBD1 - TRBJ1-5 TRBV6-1 CASSDGTGGLLDSNQPQHF TGTGCCAGCAGTGACGGGACAGGGGGCCTTTTAGATAGCAATCAGCCCCAGCATTTT
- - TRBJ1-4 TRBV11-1 CASSPDRDANEKLFF TGTGCCAGCAGCCCCGACCGAGACGCTAATGAAAAACTGTTTTTT
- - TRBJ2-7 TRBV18 CASSLKGSYEQYF TGTGCCAGCTCACTGAAAGGGTCCTACGAGCAGTACTTC
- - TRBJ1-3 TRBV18 CASSPPNKGSTGNTIYF TGTGCCAGCTCACCACCGAATAAGGGCTCAACGGGAAACACCATATATTTT
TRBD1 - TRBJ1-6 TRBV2 CASSEGQGIYSPLHF TGTGCCAGCAGTGAGGGACAGGGAATCTATTCACCCCTCCACTTT
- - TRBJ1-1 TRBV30 CAWSVSHTEAFF TGTGCCTGGAGTGTTAGCCACACTGAAGCTTTCTTT
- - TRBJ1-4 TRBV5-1 CASSLANSATNEKLFF TGCGCCAGCAGCTTGGCAAACTCGGCAACTAATGAAAAACTGTTTTTT
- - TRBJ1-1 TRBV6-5 CASSYSGAGSNTEAFF TGTGCCAGCAGTTACTCGGGGGCAGGGTCGAACACTGAAGCTTTCTTT
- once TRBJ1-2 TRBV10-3 CAISETQGNYGYTF TGTGCCATCAGTGAGACACAGGGTAACTATGGCTACACCTTC
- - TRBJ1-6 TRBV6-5 CASSYGWQRMDSPLHF TGTGCCAGCAGTTACGGGTGGCAGAGGATGGATTCACCCCTCCACTTT
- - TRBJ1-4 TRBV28 CASRDVDRIGNEKLFF TGTGCCAGCAGGGACGTAGACAGGATTGGAAACGAAAAACTGTTTTTT
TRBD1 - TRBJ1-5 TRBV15 CATSGKRDSNQPQHF TGTGCCACCAGCGGCAAGAGGGACAGTAATCAGCCCCAGCATTTT
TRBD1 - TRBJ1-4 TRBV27 CASTPTGGGGEKLFF TGTGCCAGCACCCCGACAGGGGGCGGGGGTGAAAAACTGTTTTTT
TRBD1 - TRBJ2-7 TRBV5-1 CASSWTGSSYEQYF TGCGCCAGCAGCTGGACAGGGAGCTCCTACGAGCAGTACTTC
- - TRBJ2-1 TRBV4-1 CASSITGTSYNEQFF TGCGCCAGCAGCATCACCGGGACCAGCTACAATGAGCAGTTCTTC
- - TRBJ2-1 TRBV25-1 CASMGDVLNEQFF TGTGCCAGCATGGGGGACGTACTAAATGAGCAGTTCTTC
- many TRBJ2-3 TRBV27 CASSLGSGSTDTQYF TGTGCCAGCAGTTTAGGGTCTGGCAGCACAGATACGCAGTATTTT
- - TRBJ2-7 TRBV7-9 CASRTEDSYEQYF TGTGCCAGCAGAACAGAGGACTCCTACGAGCAGTACTTC
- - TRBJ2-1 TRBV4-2 CASSQDSDLSYNEQFF TGTGCCAGCAGCCAAGATAGCGACTTATCCTACAATGAGCAGTTCTTC
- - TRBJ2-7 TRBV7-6 CASNEGHPTYEQYF TGTGCCAGCAATGAGGGACATCCTACGTACGAGCAGTACTTC
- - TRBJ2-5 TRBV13 CASSSTPAWAGKETQYF TGTGCCAGCAGCTCAACCCCCGCGTGGGCAGGGAAGGAGACCCAGTACTTC
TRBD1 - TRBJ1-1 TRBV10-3 CAITPGGRTNTEAFF TGTGCCATCACACCAGGGGGGAGGACGAACACTGAAGCTTTCTTT
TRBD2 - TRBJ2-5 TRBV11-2 CASSIAGRGQETQYF TGTGCCAGCAGCATAGCGGGAAGAGGCCAAGAGACCCAGTACTTC
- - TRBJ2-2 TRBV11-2 CASIKPSGAGELFF TGTGCCAGCATCAAACCATCGGGGGCCGGGGAGCTGTTTTTT
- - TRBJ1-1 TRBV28 CASSLPRGTRTEAFF TGTGCCAGCAGTTTACCCCGGGGGACTCGCACTGAAGCTTTCTTT
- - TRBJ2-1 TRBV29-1 CSVIEGRNEQFF TGCAGCGTTATCGAGGGGAGGAATGAGCAGTTCTTC
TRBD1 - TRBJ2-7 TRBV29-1 CSGGDRAYEQYF TGCAGCGGGGGGGACAGGGCTTACGAGCAGTACTTC
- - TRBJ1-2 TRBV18 CASSPLGGSNYGYTF TGTGCCAGCTCACCTCTCGGGGGGTCTAACTATGGCTACACCTTC
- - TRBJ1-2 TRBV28 CASSLNGGYDGYTF TGTGCCAGCAGTTTGAACGGCGGGTATGATGGCTACACCTTC
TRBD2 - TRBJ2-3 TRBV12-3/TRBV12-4 CASSPSGSYTQYF TGTGCCAGCAGCCCTAGCGGTTCTTATACGCAGTATTTT
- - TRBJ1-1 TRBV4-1 CASSQEGAGRGEAFF TGCGCCAGCAGCCAAGAAGGGGCAGGGAGGGGTGAAGCTTTCTTT
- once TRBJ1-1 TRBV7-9 CASSVTGFTEAFF TGTGCCAGCAGCGTAACAGGGTTTACTGAAGCTTTCTTT
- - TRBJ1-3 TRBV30 CAWSPILTSGNTIYF TGTGCCTGGAGTCCCATCCTAACTTCTGGAAACACCATATATTTT
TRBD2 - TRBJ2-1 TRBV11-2 CASSGKREGGSYNEQFF TGTGCCAGCAGCGGAAAGCGGGAGGGGGGCTCCTACAATGAGCAGTTCTTC
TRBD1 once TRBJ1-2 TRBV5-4 CASREGTGSNYGYTF TGTGCCAGCAGGGAAGGGACAGGGAGTAACTATGGCTACACCTTC
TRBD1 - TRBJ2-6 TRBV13 CASSPTGSGANVLTF TGTGCCAGCAGCCCGACAGGGTCTGGGGCCAACGTCCTGACTTTC
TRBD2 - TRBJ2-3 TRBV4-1 CASSQDYSGGRTPSTDTQYF TGCGCCAGCAGCCAAGACTATAGCGGGGGACGCACCCCGAGCACAGATACGCAGTATTTT
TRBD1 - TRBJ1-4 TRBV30 CASTQGVNEKLFF TGTGCCTCGACACAGGGGGTTAATGAAAAACTGTTTTTT
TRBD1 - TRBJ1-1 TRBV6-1 CASSEAGAGGTEAFF TGTGCCAGCAGTGAAGCTGGGGCAGGGGGAACTGAAGCTTTCTTT
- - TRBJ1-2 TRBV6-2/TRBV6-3 CASSYLSSPNYGYTF TGTGCCAGCAGTTACCTCAGTAGCCCTAACTATGGCTACACCTTC
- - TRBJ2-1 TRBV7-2 CASSLEQGLYDEQFF TGTGCCAGCAGCTTAGAGCAGGGGCTTTACGATGAGCAGTTCTTC
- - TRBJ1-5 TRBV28 CASSLLGQGSDQPQHF TGTGCCAGCAGTTTATTGGGGCAGGGGAGCGATCAGCCCCAGCATTTT
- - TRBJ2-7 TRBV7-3 CASSLKGRGGEQYF TGTGCCAGCAGCTTAAAGGGGAGAGGGGGCGAGCAGTACTTC
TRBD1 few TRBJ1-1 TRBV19 CASKRQGQNTEAFF TGTGCCAGTAAGCGACAGGGGCAGAACACTGAAGCTTTCTTT
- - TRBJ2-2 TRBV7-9 CASSLARNTGELFF TGTGCCAGCAGCTTAGCCAGAAACACCGGGGAGCTGTTTTTT
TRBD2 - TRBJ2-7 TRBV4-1 CASSQPTSGSYEQYF TGCGCCAGCAGCCAACCCACTAGCGGGTCGTACGAGCAGTACTTC
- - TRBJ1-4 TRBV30 CAWSRDGANEKLFF TGTGCCTGGAGCCGGGACGGAGCTAATGAAAAACTGTTTTTT
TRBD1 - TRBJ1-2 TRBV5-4 CASSLQGARGYTF TGTGCCAGCAGCTTGCAGGGGGCGCGTGGCTACACCTTC
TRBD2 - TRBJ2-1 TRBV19 CASSNSGRAYNEQFF TGTGCCAGTAGTAATAGCGGGAGGGCCTACAATGAGCAGTTCTTC